Following are 23 T cell receptor beta chains from one sample sequenced in a study of T cells in Graves' hyperthyroidism and ophthalmopathy. The TCR beta CDR3 regions underwent amplification using RNA transcripts as the source. During a first-round RT-PCR of the TCR CDR3, the HTBI primer set was used. TCRdb itself ran the multiplex PCR reads through MiXCR, one entry per CDR3 protein. The sample has over 700,000 distinct CDR3 sequences; more than 30% are singletons. The sample was blood. Receptors originate from a man aged 18 to 29 with Graves' hyperthyroidism.

This clonotype was found many times. The J gene is TRBJ1-1, the V gene TRBV7-9; 7 bases are a match to TRBD1. The CDR3 length is 15 residues. V trimming: 5 bases; J trimming: 4 bases; junction bases outside the gene matches: 10. CDR1 is SEHNR and CDR2 is FQNEAQ in the germline V gene (reference sequence). The CDR3 DNA is TGTGCCAGCAGCAGAGACAGGGTTACTGTCACTGAAGCTTTCTTT. Its translation: CASSRDRVTVTEAFF.

The V and J genes are TRBV7-9 and TRBJ1-1; no definite D call. Between the trimmed V and J ends, which lost 3 bases and 1 base, there was a span of 12 bases. The CDR3 totals 15 residues. Per germline, CDR1 SEHNR and CDR2 FQNEAQ (reference sequence). CDR3 sequence: CASSLEASPNTEAFF. CDR3 DNA sequence: TGTGCCAGCAGCTTGGAGGCCAGCCCGAACACTGAAGCTTTCTTT. Supplemented by reference TRBV7-9 and TRBJ1-1, the full variable domain reads DTGVSQNPRHKITKRGQNVTFRCDPISEHNRLYWYRQTLGQGPEFLTYFQNEAQLEKSRLLSDRFSAERPKGSFSTLEIQRTEQGDSAMYLCASSLEASPNTEAFFGQGTRLTVV.

The chain recombines TRBV6-1 with TRBJ1-1, with D possibly matching TRBD1 (5 bases). This CDR3 comprises 12 residues. Germline lookup yields CDR1 MNHNS and CDR2 SASEGT. The ends were cut back, 5 bases at V and 10 bases at J, with 14 bases in the middle. The CDR3 DNA is TGTGCCAGCAGTCGCCTACTTGGGGGAGCTTTCTTT. Translated: CASSRLLGGAFF.

This clonotype appeared many times. This chain links TRBV15 with TRBJ2-7; D gene unclear. V was cut by 0 bases and J by 1 base, with 10 bases left in between. Germline CDR1 is LNHNV and CDR2 is YYDKDF (reference sequence). This CDR3 region has 15 residues. CDR3 sequence reads: CATSRDRSASYEQYF. The DNA of the CDR3 is TGTGCCACCAGCAGAGATCGATCAGCTTCCTACGAGCAGTACTTC.

This chain connects TRBV10-3 to TRBJ2-5; 8 nucleotides agree with TRBD2. CDR1 ENHRY and CDR2 SYGVKD come from the germline V gene. The CDR3 is 14 amino acids. The ends lost 10 bases at V and 2 bases at J; junction bases unmatched: 9. CDR3 DNA sequence: TGTGCCAGCACCCGGGGGGGAACACAAGAGACCCAGTACTTC. As protein: CASTRGGTQETQYF.

The chain couples TRBV5-1 to TRBJ2-3; D uncertain. This CDR3 contains 16 residues. Germline V gene data show CDR1 as SGHRS and CDR2 as YFSETQ. The germline V and J ends were trimmed by 1 base and 2 bases, with 14 bases remaining between them. CDR3 bases: TGCGCCAGCAGCTTGAATCCTTTACCTACCACAGATACGCAGTATTTT. Its translation: CASSLNPLPTTDTQYF.

The chain couples TRBV19 to TRBJ2-7; 10 nucleotides align to TRBD2. V gave up 4 bases and J gave up 5 bases; unmatched junction bases: 11. Germline assignment: CDR1 LNHDA and CDR2 SQIVND (reference sequence). The CDR3 extends over 16 amino acids. As DNA, the CDR3 is TGTGCCAGTAGTACCGATAGCGGGAGGTTAATCCACGAGCAGTACTTC. Its translation is CASSTDSGRLIHEQYF.

The table lists this clonotype with a count of one. For the CDR3, the DNA is TGCAGCGGCCGACAGGGGAACCGTAATGAAAAACTGTTTTTT. It encodes CSGRQGNRNEKLFF. The chain recombines TRBV29-1 with TRBJ1-4; TRBD1 matches 8 bases. J gave up 4 bases and V 7 bases, and 8 bases lay outside the gene matches. Germline CDR1 SQVTM, CDR2 ANQGSEA. The CDR3 runs to 14 residues.

V usage is TRBV3-1 and J usage is TRBJ2-5; maybe TRBD1 (5 bases). Germline loops: CDR1 LGHDT, CDR2 YNNKEL (reference sequence). This CDR3 region has 14 residues. Between the trimmed V and J ends, which lost 5 bases and 3 bases, there was a span of 13 bases. The CDR3: CASSIDSYEETQYF. The CDR3 coding sequence is TGTGCCAGCAGCATTGACAGTTACGAAGAGACCCAGTACTTC.

This chain links TRBV6-6 with TRBJ2-6, with a tentative D call TRBD1 (5 bases). CDR1 and CDR2 (germline): MNHNY, SVGAGI (reference sequence). Deletions cut 6 bases from V and 0 bases from J, with 9 bases between. This CDR3 comprises 15 residues. In DNA form, the CDR3 reads TGTGCCAGCAGGATAGGGGACTCTGGGGCCAACGTCCTGACTTTC. As protein: CASRIGDSGANVLTF.

The CDR3 reads CAIRVSGGYNSPLHF. The CDR3, as DNA: TGTGCCATCCGAGTATCAGGGGGCTATAATTCACCCCTCCACTTT. The rearrangement joins TRBV10-3 to TRBJ1-6, with 7 bases identical to TRBD1. Trimming removed 8 bases from V and 3 bases from J; junction bases left unmatched: 7. The CDR3 totals 15 residues. Germline-derived CDR1 and CDR2 are ENHRY and SYGVKD.

A remark on this clonotype: At one end, the junction sequence differs from germline, possibly due to a read error. This sequence joins TRBV10-3 and TRBJ2-7; 11 bases map to TRBD1. This CDR3 spans 16 amino acids. Germline CDR1 is ENHRY and CDR2 is SYGVKD. As DNA, the CDR3 is TGTGCCAGCAGTTTAGACCGGGACAGGGGGGCCTACGAGCAGTACTTC. This gives the protein CASSLDRDRGAYEQYF.

The chain is built from TRBV30 and TRBJ2-7; unclear D gene. CDR3 size: 12 residues. CDR1 is GTSNPN, CDR2 SVGIG, per germline (reference sequence). Trimming took off 4 bases at V and 4 bases at J, with 11 bases between the two ends. The CDR3: CAWKLTDYEQYF. CDR3 bases: TGTGCCTGGAAGTTAACGGATTACGAGCAGTACTTC.

The rearrangement links TRBV9 to TRBJ2-2; no definite D call. Trimming left V 0 bases short and J 5 bases short, with 5 bases between. This CDR3 has 13 amino acids. Looked up from germline, CDR1 is SGDLS and CDR2 is YYNGEE. CDR3 coding DNA: TGTGCCAGCAGCGTAGACGGGACCGGGGAGCTGTTTTTT. Amino acids: CASSVDGTGELFF.

In its sample, this clonotype was seen many times. The genes are TRBV29-1 and TRBJ1-4, with unresolved D. V was clipped by 6 bases and J by 5 bases, with 13 bases between them. Germline V lookup: CDR1 SQVTM, CDR2 ANQGSEA. The CDR3 runs to 13 residues. CDR3 DNA sequence: TGCAGCGTCGCGAGGAGAGGGAATGAAAAACTGTTTTTT. Translation gives CSVARRGNEKLFF.

The chain recombines TRBV10-3 with TRBJ1-4; TRBD1 matches at 7 bases. Trimming cost V 1 base and J 8 bases; bases outside gene matches: 4. CDR1 and CDR2 from the germline V gene are ENHRY and SYGVKD. The CDR3 extends over 14 amino acids. CDR3 coding DNA: TGTGCCATCAGTGAGTTAACGACAGGGGAAAAACTGTTTTTT. It yields the protein CAISELTTGEKLFF.

The V call is TRBV10-3, the J call TRBJ1-4; D gene ambiguous. The CDR3 length is 14 residues. CDR1 and CDR2 from the germline V gene are ENHRY and SYGVKD. Trimming cost V 4 bases and J 4 bases, with 10 bases left between them. CDR3 amino acids: CAISAGLGNEKLFF. CDR3 nucleotide sequence: TGTGCCATCAGTGCCGGGCTGGGTAATGAAAAACTGTTTTTT.

This clonotype was counted many times. In nucleotides, the CDR3 is TGTGCCAGCAGCTTGGGGACAGACAGTGGCTACACCTTC. Protein sequence: CASSLGTDSGYTF. The chain is built from TRBV5-6 and TRBJ1-2; D might be TRBD1 (6 bases). Germline CDR1 and CDR2: SGHDT and YYEEEE. Trimming pared 0 bases from V and 7 bases from J, leaving 10 bases between. CDR3 length: 13 amino acids.

The CDR3 DNA reads as TGTGCCAGCAGCGTAGACGGTTCGAATGAAAAACTGTTTTTT. It is translated as CASSVDGSNEKLFF. The V and J genes are TRBV9 and TRBJ1-4; no definite D call. The CDR3 consists of 14 residues. Germline lookup yields CDR1 SGDLS and CDR2 YYNGEE. The V gene lost 0 bases and the J gene lost 5 bases, with 8 bases spanning the gap.

The rearrangement uses TRBV20-1 and TRBJ2-5; weak D call: TRBD2 (5 bases). Germline V CDR1 and CDR2: DFQATT, SNEGSKA (reference sequence). The CDR3 is 15 residues long. V was cut by 1 base and J by 0 bases, with 12 bases left in between. The CDR3 DNA follows: TGCAGTGCTAGAGCCTCCTGGGGAGACCAAGAGACCCAGTACTTC. Its protein is CSARASWGDQETQYF.

This clonotype was seen many times. This chain joins TRBV10-3 and TRBJ1-1, with D possibly matching TRBD1 (6 bases). Germline-derived CDR1 and CDR2 are ENHRY and SYGVKD. The CDR3 is made up of 12 amino acids. Trimming left V 6 bases short and J 3 bases short, with 8 bases between. The CDR3 loop reads CAIRDSYTEAFF. The CDR3 coding sequence is TGTGCCATCAGGGACAGCTACACTGAAGCTTTCTTT.

The chain carries TRBV7-6 and TRBJ2-6; 9 bases agree with TRBD1. Germline lookup yields CDR1 SGHVS and CDR2 FNYEAQ. The length of the CDR3 is 19 residues. V lost 4 bases, J lost 1 base, and 11 bases stayed unmatched. The CDR3 region has the DNA TGTGCCAGCAGCTCCCAGGCCGGGACAGGGTTTTCTGGGGCCAACGTCCTGACTTTC. Its protein product is CASSSQAGTGFSGANVLTF.

The chain recombines TRBV5-1 with TRBJ1-4; 7 bases line up with TRBD1. The germline V gene encodes CDR1 SGHRS and CDR2 YFSETQ. The CDR3 has 15 residues. V lost 4 bases, J lost 4 bases, and 7 bases stayed unmatched. Here the CDR3 DNA reads TGCGCCAGCAGCCCGGATGGGACAGATAATGAAAAACTGTTTTTT. It translates to CASSPDGTDNEKLFF.